This T cell receptor beta chain comes out of a study of blood T cell repertoires in COVID-19. The germline gives CDR1 MDHEN, CDR2 SYDVKM. Trimming took 4 bases from V and 14 from J, leaving 9 bases between them. This CDR3 has 11 amino acids. Produced via immunoSEQ multiplex PCR; TCRdb's table is partial and in-frame only. The sample comprises tens of thousands of clones, over 75% of which are singletons, and approximately 7.3% rests with the top ten. This TCR was sampled from a man between 65 and 85 years old with acute or convalescent COVID-19. V and J are TRBV28 and TRBJ1-6; possible D gene TRBD1, 5 bases. The sequenced sample was peripheral blood. CDR3: CASSSGGTLHF. CDR3 nucleotide sequence: TGTGCCAGCAGTTCGGGGGGAACCCTCCACTTT.